These T cell receptor beta chains were read from a single sample in a study of T cells after yellow fever vaccination. Using its own MiXCR run on the 5' RACE reads, TCRdb lists one record per CDR3 protein. The data contain about 320,000 distinct CDR3 sequences, around 13% of them singletons. The specimen was CD4+ T cells sorted from PBMCs, collected 15 days after the yellow fever booster vaccination. The receptor source for this set is a man aged 18 to 29 who received the YFV17D yellow fever vaccine. The CDR3 runs from the conserved cysteine through the conserved F or W. A D gene is named only where the DNA matches it firmly. Size tells how often a clone was seen (once, few, many) or the class of an expanded clone, and some rows leave it out.

CDR3 length	V gene	clone size	J gene	D gene	CDR3 DNA	CDR3 protein
17	TRBV11-1	few	TRBJ1-3	-	TGTGCCAGCAGCTTCGAACCAGGTTTCTTCTCTGGAAACACCATATATTTT	CASSFEPGFFSGNTIYF
13	TRBV6-2/TRBV6-3	few	TRBJ2-5	-	TGTGCCAGCAGTTACCAACTACGAGAGACCCAGTACTTC	CASSYQLRETQYF
17	TRBV7-2	-	TRBJ2-4	-	TGTGCCAGCAGCACCGTCCAGAGCCGGGTCTTGAAAAACATTCAGTACTTC	CASSTVQSRVLKNIQYF
18	TRBV4-1	few	TRBJ1-1	-	TGCGCCAGCAGCCAAGATTTGGGGACACAGCATAGGGGGGCTGAAGCTTTCTTT	CASSQDLGTQHRGAEAFF
17	TRBV5-1	few	TRBJ1-3	-	TGCGCCAGCAGCACGACCGGGGGGGGCGACTCTGGAAACACCATATATTTT	CASSTTGGGDSGNTIYF
14	TRBV5-5	-	TRBJ1-5	-	TGTGCCAGCAGCTTGGACGGACAGAATCAGCCCCAGCATTTT	CASSLDGQNQPQHF
13	TRBV7-2	few	TRBJ2-7	-	TGTGCCAGCAGTGCAGGGTTCGCCTACGAGCAGTACTTC	CASSAGFAYEQYF
11	TRBV5-1	once	TRBJ2-1	-	TGCGCCAGCAGCGTACAGGAGACGCAGTTCTTC	CASSVQETQFF
14	TRBV20-1	many	TRBJ2-5	TRBD2	TGCAGTGCTAGAGTCGCTAGCGGGGGGGAGACCCAGTACTTC	CSARVASGGETQYF
17	TRBV4-2	few	TRBJ1-1	-	TGTGCCAGCAGCCAAGGGGACGGCGGGGCCGGGAACACTGAAGCTTTCTTT	CASSQGDGGAGNTEAFF
12	TRBV11-1	few	TRBJ1-2	-	TGTGCCAGCAGCACGCAGGGTCGTGGCTACACCTTC	CASSTQGRGYTF
17	TRBV14	few	TRBJ2-3	TRBD2	TGTGCCAGCAGCCACCCCTTTCGGACTAGCGGGGGTGATACGCAGTATTTT	CASSHPFRTSGGDTQYF
12	TRBV10-2	-	TRBJ2-3	-	TGCGCCAGCAGTGCACTGTCAGATACGCAGTATTTT	CASSALSDTQYF
15	TRBV11-3	many	TRBJ2-4	-	TGTGCCAGCAGCCCCCGGTCGCGAGACAAAAACATTCAGTACTTC	CASSPRSRDKNIQYF
12	TRBV5-5	-	TRBJ1-2	-	TGTGCCAGCAGCTTTTCGACTGGGGGCTACACCTTC	CASSFSTGGYTF
14	TRBV5-1	-	TRBJ2-4	-	TGCGCCAGCAGCTATACACAAGCCAAAAACATTCAGTACTTC	CASSYTQAKNIQYF
14	TRBV12-3/TRBV12-4	-	TRBJ2-7	-	TGTGCCAGCAGTTTGCGGCAGAGCTCCTACGAGCAGTACTTC	CASSLRQSSYEQYF
15	TRBV20-1	few	TRBJ2-1	TRBD2	TGCAGTGCCTGGGGGACTAGCGGGGGGCTGAATGAGCAGTTCTTC	CSAWGTSGGLNEQFF
16	TRBV11-2	few	TRBJ2-1	-	TGTGCCAGCAGCCCCATTAGGGGGGTGGGTTACAATGAGCAGTTCTTC	CASSPIRGVGYNEQFF
13	TRBV5-8	few	TRBJ2-5	-	TGTGCCAGCAGACAGGCCCCAATTGAGACCCAGTACTTC	CASRQAPIETQYF
13	TRBV4-3	-	TRBJ2-3	-	TGCGCCAGCAGCCAACGACGTGGAGATACGCAGTATTTT	CASSQRRGDTQYF
13	TRBV18	-	TRBJ1-4	-	TGTGCCAGCTCGGGACGGGAGGAGGAAAAACTGTTTTTT	CASSGREEEKLFF
13	TRBV10-3	-	TRBJ1-2	-	TGTGCCATCAGTGCGCCCGCTAACTATGGCTACACCTTC	CAISAPANYGYTF
14	TRBV4-2	few	TRBJ2-1	-	TGTGCCAGCAGCCAAGGGACTCCTCCAAATGAGCAGTTCTTC	CASSQGTPPNEQFF
13	TRBV25-1	few	TRBJ2-2	-	TGTGCCAGCAGTGTACCGAACACCGGGGAGCTGTTTTTT	CASSVPNTGELFF
16	TRBV10-3	-	TRBJ1-5	TRBD1	TGTGCCATCAGTGAGACCGGGACAGGCCGCAATCAGCCCCAGCATTTT	CAISETGTGRNQPQHF
16	TRBV7-2	many	TRBJ2-5	-	TGTGCCAGCAGCTTAGTTGACAGGCGTGTACAAGAGACCCAGTACTTC	CASSLVDRRVQETQYF
13	TRBV12-3/TRBV12-4	-	TRBJ1-2	-	TGTGCCAGCAGACTCCGGGACTATGTGGGCTACACCTTC	CASRLRDYVGYTF
15	TRBV2	few	TRBJ1-5	TRBD1	TGTGCCAGCAGTTACAGGGGGCGTACCGGTCAGCCCCAGCATTTT	CASSYRGRTGQPQHF
14	TRBV2	-	TRBJ2-7	-	TGTGCCAGCAGTGAATGGCGGGGCCCTGGGGAGCAGTACTTC	CASSEWRGPGEQYF
15	TRBV20-1	few	TRBJ1-5	TRBD1	TGCAGTGCTGGCAGGTGGACAGGGGAGTATCAGCCCCAGCATTTT	CSAGRWTGEYQPQHF
14	TRBV5-1	many	TRBJ2-5	TRBD1	TGCGCCAGCAGCATCGGACAGGGGACGGGGACCCAGTACTTC	CASSIGQGTGTQYF
13	TRBV12-3/TRBV12-4	many	TRBJ1-6	-	TGTGCCAGCAGTTTAGAATTCAATTCACCCCTCCACTTT	CASSLEFNSPLHF
14	TRBV20-1	few	TRBJ1-6	TRBD1	TGCAGTGCTCCGCCGGGACAGATTAATTCACCCCTCCACTTT	CSAPPGQINSPLHF
13	TRBV5-1	-	TRBJ1-5	-	TGCGCCAGCAGCTTGGTACCGGATCAGCCCCAGCATTTT	CASSLVPDQPQHF
13	TRBV29-1	-	TRBJ2-1	-	TGCAGCGTTGCCGGTGTCTTCTACAATGAGCAGTTCTTC	CSVAGVFYNEQFF
15	TRBV7-2	many	TRBJ2-2	-	TGTGCCAGCAGCTTATACAGGGCTCGAGCCGGGGAGCTGTTTTTT	CASSLYRARAGELFF
13	TRBV18	few	TRBJ1-2	-	TGTGCCAGCTCACCACCAACAGACTATGGCTACACCTTC	CASSPPTDYGYTF
14	TRBV12-3/TRBV12-4	-	TRBJ1-1	-	TGTGCCAGCGGAAGGACAGTTTATGAGGCTGAAGCTTTCTTT	CASGRTVYEAEAFF
15	TRBV5-1	many	TRBJ2-1	TRBD2	TGCGCCACCGCAATTGAACTGTATAGCGGGAATGAGCAGTTCTTC	CATAIELYSGNEQFF
12	TRBV20-1	few	TRBJ2-5	TRBD1	TGCAGTGCTAGAAGGGGGCGAGAGACCCAGTACTTC	CSARRGRETQYF